A single sample gave rise to the 2 T cell receptor beta chains below, sequenced in a study of breast tumors, draining lymph nodes, adjacent tissues. Breast cancer patients provided tissue from their axillary draining lymph nodes. TCRdb re-derived calls from the multiplex PCR reads in MiXCR, one entry per CDR3 protein. The data show approximately 89,000 distinct CDR3 sequences, roughly 29% seen once. Sequencing was done on a sample of axillary lymph node tissue. The receptors here all came from a female donor with breast cancer. Some clones in this sample may be carry-over from other donors' samples.

This clonotype was seen many times. This chain links TRBV6-5 with TRBJ1-3; D is undetermined. Trimming removed 3 bases from V and 0 bases from J, with 12 bases in between. Germline V gene lookup returns CDR1 MNHEY and CDR2 SVGAGI. There are 16 residues in the CDR3. Written as DNA, the CDR3 is TGTGCCAGCAGTTATGAGGGCCCTGACTCTGGAAACACCATATATTTT. Translating it yields CASSYEGPDSGNTIYF.

There are many counts of this clonotype. The gene calls are TRBV18 and TRBJ2-1; D is uncertain. The germline V gene encodes CDR1 KGHSH and CDR2 LQKENI. The CDR3 covers 11 residues. V lost 4 bases, J lost 10 bases, and 8 bases lay in between. The CDR3 nucleotides read TGTGCCAGCTCACGGGAAGAGGAGCAGTTCTTC. It codes for CASSREEEQFF.